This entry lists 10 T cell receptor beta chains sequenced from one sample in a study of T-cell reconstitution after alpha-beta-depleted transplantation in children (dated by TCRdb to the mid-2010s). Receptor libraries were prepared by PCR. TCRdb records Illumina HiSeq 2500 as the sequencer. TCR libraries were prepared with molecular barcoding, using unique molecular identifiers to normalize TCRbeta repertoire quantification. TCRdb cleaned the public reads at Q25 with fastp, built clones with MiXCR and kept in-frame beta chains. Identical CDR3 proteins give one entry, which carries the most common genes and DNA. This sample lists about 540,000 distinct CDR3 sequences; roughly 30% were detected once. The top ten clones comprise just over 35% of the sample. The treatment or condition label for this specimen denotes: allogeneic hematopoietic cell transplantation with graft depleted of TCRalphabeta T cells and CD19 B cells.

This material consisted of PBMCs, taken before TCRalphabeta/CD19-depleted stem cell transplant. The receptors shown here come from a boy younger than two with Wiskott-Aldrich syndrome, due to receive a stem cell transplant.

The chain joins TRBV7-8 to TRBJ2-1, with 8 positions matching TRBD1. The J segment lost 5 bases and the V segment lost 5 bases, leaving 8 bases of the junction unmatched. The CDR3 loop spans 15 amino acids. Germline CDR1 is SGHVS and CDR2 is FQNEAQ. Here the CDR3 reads CASSPGGQEHNEQFF. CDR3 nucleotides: TGTGCCAGCAGCCCCGGGGGACAGGAACACAATGAGCAGTTCTTC. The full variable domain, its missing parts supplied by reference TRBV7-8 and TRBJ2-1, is GAGVSQSPRYKVAKRGQDVALRCDPISGHVSLFWYQQALGQGPEFLTYFQNEAQLDKSGLPSDRFFAERPEGSVSTLKIQRTQQEDSAVYLCASSPGGQEHNEQFFGPGTRLTVL.

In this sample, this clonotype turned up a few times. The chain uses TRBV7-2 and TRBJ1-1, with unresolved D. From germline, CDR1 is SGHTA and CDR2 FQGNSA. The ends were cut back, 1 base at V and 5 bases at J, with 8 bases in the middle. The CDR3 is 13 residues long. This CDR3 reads CASSLEVWTEAFF. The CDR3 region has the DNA TGTGCCAGCAGCTTAGAAGTGTGGACTGAAGCTTTCTTT.

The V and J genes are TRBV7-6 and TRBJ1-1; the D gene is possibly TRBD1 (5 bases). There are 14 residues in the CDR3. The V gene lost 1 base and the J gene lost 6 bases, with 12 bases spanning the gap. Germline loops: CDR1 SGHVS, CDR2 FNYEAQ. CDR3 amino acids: CASSLEGRSAEAFF. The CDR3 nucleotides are TGTGCCAGCAGCTTAGAGGGACGGTCTGCTGAAGCTTTCTTT.

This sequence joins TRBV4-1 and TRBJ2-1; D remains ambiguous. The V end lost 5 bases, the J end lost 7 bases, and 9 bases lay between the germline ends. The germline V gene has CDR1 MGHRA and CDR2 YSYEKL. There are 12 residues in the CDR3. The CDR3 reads CASSSIGNEQFF. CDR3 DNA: TGCGCCAGCAGCTCCATAGGGAATGAGCAGTTCTTC.

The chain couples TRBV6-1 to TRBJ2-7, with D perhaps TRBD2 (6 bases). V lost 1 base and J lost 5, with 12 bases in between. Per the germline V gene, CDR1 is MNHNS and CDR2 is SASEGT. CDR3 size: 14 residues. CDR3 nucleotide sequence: TGTGCCAGCAGTGAAGGGATAGCTAGCGACGAGCAGTACTTC. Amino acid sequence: CASSEGIASDEQYF.

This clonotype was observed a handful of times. The CDR3 DNA follows: TGTGCCAGCAGTTTACGCCCTTTTCTAGCGGGAGGGCCCGGTGAGCAGTTCTTC. Translated, it gives CASSLRPFLAGGPGEQFF. The V and J genes are TRBV28 and TRBJ2-1; 12 bases line up with TRBD2. The germline V gene has CDR1 MDHEN and CDR2 SYDVKM. This CDR3 spans 18 amino acids. V was pared by 2 bases and J by 9 bases, with 14 bases of the junction left unmatched.

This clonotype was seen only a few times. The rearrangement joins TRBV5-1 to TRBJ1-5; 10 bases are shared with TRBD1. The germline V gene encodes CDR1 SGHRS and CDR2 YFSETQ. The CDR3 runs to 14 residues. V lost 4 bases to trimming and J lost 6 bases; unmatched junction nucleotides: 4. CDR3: CASSPGTGAQPQHF. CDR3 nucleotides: TGCGCCAGCAGCCCCGGGACAGGGGCTCAGCCCCAGCATTTT.

CDR3 DNA: TGTGCCAGCAGTTTAAAAGGGCTAGCGGGAGATAATGAGCAGTTCTTC. Translating it yields CASSLKGLAGDNEQFF. The J gene is TRBJ2-1, the V gene TRBV12-3 or TRBV12-4; 10 bases map to TRBD2. The CDR3 has 16 amino acids. J lost 7 bases, V lost 2 bases, and 8 bases had no gene match.

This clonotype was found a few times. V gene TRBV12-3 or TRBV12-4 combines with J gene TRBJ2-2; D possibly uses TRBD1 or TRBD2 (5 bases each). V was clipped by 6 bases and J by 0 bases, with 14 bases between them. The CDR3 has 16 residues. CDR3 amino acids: CASSVGGRPNTGELFF. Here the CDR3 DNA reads TGTGCCAGCAGCGTTGGGGGTCGACCGAACACCGGGGAGCTGTTTTTT.

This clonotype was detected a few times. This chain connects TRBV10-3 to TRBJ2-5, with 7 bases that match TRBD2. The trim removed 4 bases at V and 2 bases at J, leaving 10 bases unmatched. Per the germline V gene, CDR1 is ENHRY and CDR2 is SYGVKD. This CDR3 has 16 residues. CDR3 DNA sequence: TGTGCCATCAGTGGGTCAAAGCGGGACCATCAAGAGACCCAGTACTTC. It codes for CAISGSKRDHQETQYF.